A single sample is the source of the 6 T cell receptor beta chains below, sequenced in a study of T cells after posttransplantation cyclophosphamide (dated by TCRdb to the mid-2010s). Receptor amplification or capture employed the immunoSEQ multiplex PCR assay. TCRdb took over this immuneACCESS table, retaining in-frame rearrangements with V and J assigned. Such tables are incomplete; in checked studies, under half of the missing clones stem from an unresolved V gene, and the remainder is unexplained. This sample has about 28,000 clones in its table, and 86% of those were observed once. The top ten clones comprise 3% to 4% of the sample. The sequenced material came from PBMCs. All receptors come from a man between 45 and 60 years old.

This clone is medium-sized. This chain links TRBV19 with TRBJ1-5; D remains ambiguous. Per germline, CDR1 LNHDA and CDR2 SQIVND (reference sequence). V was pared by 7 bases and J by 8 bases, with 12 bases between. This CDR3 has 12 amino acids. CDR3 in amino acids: CASNDSQKPQHF. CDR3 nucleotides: TGTGCCAGTAATGACTCCCAGAAGCCCCAGCATTTT.

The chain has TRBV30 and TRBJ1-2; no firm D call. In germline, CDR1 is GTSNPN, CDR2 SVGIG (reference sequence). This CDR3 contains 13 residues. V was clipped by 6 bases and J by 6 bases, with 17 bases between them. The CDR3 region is CACPGWLVDGYTF. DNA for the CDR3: TGTGCCTGCCCAGGTTGGTTGGTTGATGGCTACACCTTC.

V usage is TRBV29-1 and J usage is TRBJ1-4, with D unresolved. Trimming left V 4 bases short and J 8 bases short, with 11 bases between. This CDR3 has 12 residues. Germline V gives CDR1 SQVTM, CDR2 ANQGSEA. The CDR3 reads CSVAGGREKLFF. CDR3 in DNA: TGCAGCGTTGCGGGCGGGAGGGAAAAACTGTTTTTT.

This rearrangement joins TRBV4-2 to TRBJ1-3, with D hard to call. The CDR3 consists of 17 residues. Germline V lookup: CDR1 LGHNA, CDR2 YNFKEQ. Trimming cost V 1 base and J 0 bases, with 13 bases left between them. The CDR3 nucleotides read TGTGCCAGCAGCCAAGGGTGGGCAGCCTCCTCTGGAAACACCATATATTTT. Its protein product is CASSQGWAASSGNTIYF.

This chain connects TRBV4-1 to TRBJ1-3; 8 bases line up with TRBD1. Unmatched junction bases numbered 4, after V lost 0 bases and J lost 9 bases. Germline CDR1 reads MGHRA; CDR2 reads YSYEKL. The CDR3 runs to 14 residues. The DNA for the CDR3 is TGCGCCAGCAGCCAAGAGACAGGGGTCAGCACCATATATTTT. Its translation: CASSQETGVSTIYF.

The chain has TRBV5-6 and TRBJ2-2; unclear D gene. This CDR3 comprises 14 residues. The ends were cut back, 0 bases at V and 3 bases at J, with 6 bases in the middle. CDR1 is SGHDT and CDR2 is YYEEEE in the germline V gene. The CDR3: CASSLALYTGELFF. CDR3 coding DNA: TGTGCCAGCAGCTTGGCCCTTTACACCGGGGAGCTGTTTTTT. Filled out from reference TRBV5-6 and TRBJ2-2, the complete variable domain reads DAGVTQSPTHLIKTRGQQVTLRCSPKSGHDTVSWYQQALGQGPQFIFQYYEEEERQRGNFPDRFSGHQFPNYSSELNVNALLLGDSALYLCASSLALYTGELFFGEGSRLTVL.